This T cell receptor beta chain came from a study of siplizumab effects on memory and regulatory T cells. The trim removed 1 base at V and 0 bases at J, leaving 2 bases unmatched. CDR1 is LGHNA and CDR2 is YNFKEQ in the germline V gene. CDR3 length: 16 amino acids. Clones were sequenced by immunoSEQ multiplex PCR, and TCRdb holds only the in-frame ones, with some missing. This table holds approximately 100,000 clones, just over 90% found once. The source is a human donor in good health. This chain joins TRBV4-2 and TRBJ2-4, with TRBD2 identical over 8 bases. The source material was Tregs sorted from blood. The CDR3 DNA follows: TGTGCCAGCAGCCAAGGGCGGGGGGAAGCCAAAAACATTCAGTACTTC. This gives the protein CASSQGRGEAKNIQYF.